This TCR beta chain was retrieved from a study of response to subunit inactivated influenza vaccine. Overall study findings and caveats: After each seasonal influenza vaccination, few new T cells are recruited, the authors suggested.

The V gene lost 2 bases and the J gene lost 6 bases, with 15 bases spanning the gap. CDR1 and CDR2 (germline): DFQATT, SNEGSKA (reference sequence). The length of the CDR3 is 14 residues. Each CDR3 protein is one row after TCRdb ran MiXCR on the RT-PCR reads. The sample has about 700,000 distinct CDR3 sequences; around 13% are singletons. This clonotype was observed a handful of times. What it binds is not known. The gene calls are TRBV20-1 and TRBJ2-3, with a possible D match to TRBD2 (6 bases). The source material was PBMCs from blood, sampled around two weeks before vaccination. This receptor was identified in a man aged 45-60 years who received an inactivated influenza vaccine. The CDR3 reads CSARLGTSGDTQYF. CDR3 bases: TGCAGTGCTAGATTAGGCACCAGCGGGGATACGCAGTATTTT.